The clone carrying this TCR beta chain has at least ten counts. Treatment indicated: preoperative locoregional IRX-2 cytokine immunotherapy. Profiling relied on immunoSEQ multiplex PCR, and the TCRdb table lists in-frame clones only, not all of them. The sample holds about 98,000 clones; roughly 85% are singletons and the top ten take approximately 2%. This CDR3 has 15 amino acids. Germline trimming cut 3 bases from V and 7 bases from J; bases unmatched to any gene: 9. Per the germline V gene, CDR1 is SGHNT and CDR2 is YENEEA. This record comes from a study of preoperative IRX-2 immunotherapy in early breast cancer.

The sequences come from tumor tissue, collected after IRX-2 immunotherapy. The rearrangement links TRBV11-3 to TRBJ2-1; TRBD1 agrees at 7 bases. The sequence came from a human donor with breast cancer. The CDR3 nucleotides are TGTGCCAGCAGCTTGTTGGTGACAGGGTGGAATGAGCAGTTCTTC. Amino acids: CASSLLVTGWNEQFF.